This T cell receptor beta chain was identified during a study of neurological immune-mediated disorders. Individuals who volunteered at a blood bank located in Maryland, USA, made up the group of healthy controls. The CDR3 contains 12 residues. V lost 3 bases and J 8 bases, leaving 9 bases between the germline ends. Germline V gene data show CDR1 as KGHDR and CDR2 as SFDVKD. The cDNA was synthesized by 5'RACE incorporating 10-nucleotide random UMIs. MiXCR was run by TCRdb on the 5' RACE reads, yielding one entry per CDR3 protein. Of roughly 76,000 distinct CDR3 sequences in the sample, 12% to 15% were seen once.

The sequence derives from a woman aged 50 to 65 in good health. The sequencing sample was made of PBMCs. V usage is TRBV24-1 and J usage is TRBJ1-2; D gene ambiguous. CDR3 in DNA: TGTGCCACCAGTGATATGGGTTGGGGCTACACCTTC. It codes for CATSDMGWGYTF.